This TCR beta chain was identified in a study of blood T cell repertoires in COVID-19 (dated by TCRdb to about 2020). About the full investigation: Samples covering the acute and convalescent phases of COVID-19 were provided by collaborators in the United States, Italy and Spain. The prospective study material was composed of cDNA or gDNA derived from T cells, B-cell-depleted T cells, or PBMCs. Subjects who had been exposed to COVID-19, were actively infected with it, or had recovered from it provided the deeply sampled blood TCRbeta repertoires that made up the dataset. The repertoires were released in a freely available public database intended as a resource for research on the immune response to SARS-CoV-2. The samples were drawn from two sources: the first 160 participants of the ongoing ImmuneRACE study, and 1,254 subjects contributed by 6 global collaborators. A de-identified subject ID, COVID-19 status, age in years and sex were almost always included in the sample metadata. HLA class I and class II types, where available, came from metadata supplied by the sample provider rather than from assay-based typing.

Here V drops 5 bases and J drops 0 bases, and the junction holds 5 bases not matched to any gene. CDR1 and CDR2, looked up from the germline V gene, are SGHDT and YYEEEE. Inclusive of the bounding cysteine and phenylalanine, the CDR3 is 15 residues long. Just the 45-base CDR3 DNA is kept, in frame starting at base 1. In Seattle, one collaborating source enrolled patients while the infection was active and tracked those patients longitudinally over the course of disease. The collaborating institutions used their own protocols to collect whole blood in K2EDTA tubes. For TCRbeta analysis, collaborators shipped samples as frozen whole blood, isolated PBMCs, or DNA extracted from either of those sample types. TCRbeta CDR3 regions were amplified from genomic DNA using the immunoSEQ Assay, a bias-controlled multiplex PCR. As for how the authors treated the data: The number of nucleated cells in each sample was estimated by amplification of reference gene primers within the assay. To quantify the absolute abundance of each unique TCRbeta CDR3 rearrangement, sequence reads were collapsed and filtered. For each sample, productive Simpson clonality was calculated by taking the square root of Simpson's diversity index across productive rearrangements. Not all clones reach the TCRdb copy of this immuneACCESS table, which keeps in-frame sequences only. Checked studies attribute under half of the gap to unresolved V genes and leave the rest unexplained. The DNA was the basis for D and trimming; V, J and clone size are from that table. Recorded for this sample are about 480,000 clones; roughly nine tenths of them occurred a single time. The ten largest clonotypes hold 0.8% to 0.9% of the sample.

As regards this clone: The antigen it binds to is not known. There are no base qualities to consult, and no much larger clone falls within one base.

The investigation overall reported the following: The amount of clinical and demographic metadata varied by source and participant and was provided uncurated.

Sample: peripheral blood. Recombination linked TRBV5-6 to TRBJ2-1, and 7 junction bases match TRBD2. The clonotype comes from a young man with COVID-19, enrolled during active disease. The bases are TGTGCCAGCAGACTAGCGCTAAGCTCCTACAATGAGCAGTTCTTC. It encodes CASRLALSSYNEQFF.